The 18 T cell receptor beta chains in this list originate from one sample, sequenced in a study of T cell responses to AZD1222 COVID-19 vaccine (dated by TCRdb to the early 2020s). Library preparation employed the immunoSEQ multiplex PCR assay. This immuneACCESS table, as held by TCRdb, lists in-frame sequences with V and J called but not all clones. Of the missing ones, under half trace to an unresolved V gene in checked studies; the others have no known cause. This sample has 80,000 to 100,000 clones in its table, and roughly 85% of those were observed once. Clones ranked in the top ten supply roughly an eighth of the sample. Interpreted using the paper, the time point label stands for: about 28 days (+/-7) after the second vaccine dose. Specimen: peripheral blood, collected 28 days after the second AZD1222 dose. The receptors shown here come from an adult who received the AZD1222 COVID-19 vaccine.

This chain uses TRBV12-3 or TRBV12-4 with TRBJ1-2; D is unclear. This CDR3 contains 13 residues. Trimming removed 1 base from V and 3 bases from J, with 6 bases in between. This chain's CDR3 is CASSLGADYGYTF. The CDR3 DNA is TGTGCCAGCAGTTTAGGGGCGGACTATGGCTACACCTTC.

This clone has only a few counts. The V and J genes are TRBV10-3 and TRBJ1-3; D possibly corresponds to TRBD1 (6 bases). The CDR3 is 15 amino acids. Per the germline V gene, CDR1 is ENHRY and CDR2 is SYGVKD. V was cut by 3 bases and J by 0 bases, with 9 bases left in between. CDR3 DNA sequence: TGTGCCATCAGTGATGCGGGGGCCTCTGGAAACACCATATATTTT. Protein sequence: CAISDAGASGNTIYF.

The V gene is TRBV10-3, the J gene TRBJ2-5; TRBD2 matches at 7 bases. V lost 4 bases, J lost 1 base, and 6 bases stayed unmatched. This CDR3 contains 15 residues. Germline CDR1 ENHRY, CDR2 SYGVKD. The chain's CDR3 is CAISAGGTGQETQYF. The CDR3, as DNA: TGTGCCATCAGTGCGGGGGGAACTGGCCAAGAGACCCAGTACTTC.

This clone was observed a few times. The chain links TRBV30 to TRBJ1-6, with D hard to call. This CDR3 is 12 amino acids long. The V gene lost 1 base and the J gene lost 10 bases, with 8 bases spanning the gap. Germline CDR1 is GTSNPN and CDR2 is SVGIG (reference sequence). The chain's CDR3 is CAWSEGFSPLHF. The CDR3 DNA reads TGTGCCTGGAGTGAAGGGTTCTCACCCCTCCACTTT.

This clone has just one count. The CDR3 nucleotides are TGTGCCAGCACAACGGGGGCTGGTGGGCATTCACCCCTCCACTTT. Encoded protein: CASTTGAGGHSPLHF. The rearrangement joins TRBV6-5 to TRBJ1-6; tentative D call: TRBD1 (6 bases). The CDR3 runs to 15 residues. Trimming stripped 7 bases from V and 8 bases from J, with 18 bases between. In germline, CDR1 is MNHEY, CDR2 SVGAGI.

The CDR3, as DNA: TGTGCCAGCAGCACGGGACAGGGAGTGTCCTACGAGCAGTACTTC. The encoded protein is CASSTGQGVSYEQYF. V usage is TRBV5-4 and J usage is TRBJ2-7; the match to TRBD1 covers 9 bases. The junction had 6 bases not matched to a gene; V was cut back by 4 bases and J by 1 base. CDR1 SGHNT and CDR2 YYREEE come from the germline V gene (reference sequence). The CDR3 is 15 residues long.

This clone appeared a few times. The CDR3 nucleotides read TGTGCCAGCAGCGGAGGGACTAGCGGGAGGAGGGCCTACGAGCAGTACTTC. Its translation: CASSGGTSGRRAYEQYF. The chain links TRBV11-3 to TRBJ2-7; 15 nucleotides match TRBD2. CDR3 length: 17 amino acids. The germline V gene has CDR1 SGHNT and CDR2 YENEEA. J was trimmed by 2 bases and V by 5 bases; bases with no gene match: 7.

J is TRBJ1-6 and V is TRBV6-5; no definite D call. V was trimmed by 6 bases and J by 3 bases, leaving 12 bases between them. The CDR3 is 15 residues long. From germline, CDR1 is MNHEY and CDR2 SVGAGI. The CDR3 DNA is TGTGCCAGCAGGACATGGACGGACTATAATTCACCCCTCCACTTT. Protein sequence: CASRTWTDYNSPLHF.

This chain joins TRBV19 and TRBJ2-2; D is unclear. CDR1 LNHDA and CDR2 SQIVND come from the germline V gene (reference sequence). The V and J ends lost 7 bases and 3 bases respectively, with 18 bases between them. The CDR3 covers 16 residues. The CDR3 nucleotides read TGTGCCAGTACCCCCCGGTGGGCCTCGGACACCGGGGAGCTGTTTTTT. This encodes CASTPRWASDTGELFF.

The chain employs TRBV19 and TRBJ2-2; 7 nucleotides agree with TRBD2. Per the germline V gene, CDR1 is LNHDA and CDR2 is SQIVND (reference sequence). The length of the CDR3 is 16 residues. V shed 2 bases, J shed 2 bases, and the junction held 5 bases outside the gene matches. CDR3 region: CASSISRLANTGELFF. In DNA, the CDR3 is TGTGCCAGTAGTATATCGCGACTAGCTAACACCGGGGAGCTGTTTTTT. Supplemented by reference TRBV19 and TRBJ2-2, the full variable domain reads DGGITQSPKYLFRKEGQNVTLSCEQNLNHDAMYWYRQDPGQGLRLIYYSQIVNDFQKGDIAEGYSVSREKKESFPLTVTSAQKNPTAFYLCASSISRLANTGELFFGEGSRLTVL.

This clone was seen once. The rearrangement uses TRBV19 and TRBJ1-6; D is ambiguous. The CDR3 contains 13 residues. The V gene's germline CDR1 is LNHDA and CDR2 SQIVND (reference sequence). Trimming took off 4 bases at V and 7 bases at J, with 8 bases between the two ends. The CDR3 here is CASSNSPNSPLHF. For the CDR3, the DNA is TGTGCCAGTAGTAACAGTCCGAATTCACCCCTCCACTTT.

The CDR3 sequence: CASSSSFGNEQYF. CDR3 DNA sequence: TGTGCCAGCAGCTCCTCTTTTGGGAACGAGCAGTACTTC. The chain joins TRBV11-2 to TRBJ2-7; the D is unclear. Trimming took off 4 bases at V and 5 bases at J, with 12 bases between the two ends. Germline assignment: CDR1 SGHAT and CDR2 FQNNGV. This CDR3 has 13 amino acids.

The chain links TRBV28 to TRBJ1-4, with D unclear. The CDR3 length is 12 residues. V lost 0 bases and J 9 bases, leaving 5 bases between the germline ends. Germline loops: CDR1 MDHEN, CDR2 SYDVKM. CDR3 sequence reads: CASSLWSQKLFF. The DNA of the CDR3 is TGTGCCAGCAGTTTATGGTCGCAAAAACTGTTTTTT.

The chain employs TRBV7-2 and TRBJ1-4; TRBD1 is a possible D gene (5 bases). Germline CDR1 reads SGHTA; CDR2 reads FQGNSA. Trimming stripped 1 base from V and 3 bases from J, with 12 bases between. This CDR3 has 16 residues. CDR3 in amino acids: CASSLEWGVANEKLFF. CDR3 sequence (DNA): TGTGCCAGCAGCTTAGAATGGGGGGTAGCTAATGAAAAACTGTTTTTT.

This chain links TRBV12-5 with TRBJ1-1; no reliable D call. The CDR3 totals 16 residues. V was clipped by 5 bases and J by 0 bases, with 16 bases between them. Germline values: CDR1 LGHNT, CDR2 FRNRAP. The CDR3 protein is CASGPYPRDLNTEAFF. Here the CDR3 DNA reads TGTGCTAGTGGTCCCTACCCCCGGGATCTGAACACTGAAGCTTTCTTT.

Worth noting for this clone: A junction boundary mismatches the germline segment, possibly from a read error. The CDR3 coding sequence is TGTGTCAGCAGCTTCCTAGGACAGGGCAACAGAAATGGCTACACCTTC. As protein: CVSSFLGQGNRNGYTF. The chain couples TRBV7-8 to TRBJ1-2; TRBD1 matches at 8 bases. Germline V gene lookup returns CDR1 SGHVS and CDR2 FQNEAQ. The CDR3 extends over 16 amino acids.

This rearrangement joins TRBV6-5 to TRBJ1-5; D not certain. Germline V gene sequence: CDR1 MNHEY, CDR2 SVGAGI. The CDR3 contains 13 residues. V lost 5 bases and J lost 0, with 5 bases in between. The CDR3 reads CASSPNSNQPQHF. The CDR3 DNA reads as TGTGCCAGCAGTCCTAATAGCAATCAGCCCCAGCATTTT.

The chain combines TRBV7-6 with TRBJ1-3; D is unresolved. With 0 bases removed from V and 1 base from J, the gap between germline ends came to 10 bases. This CDR3 contains 16 residues. Germline V lookup: CDR1 SGHVS, CDR2 FNYEAQ. CDR3 region: CASSLAFAQSGNTIYF. The CDR3 bases are TGTGCCAGCAGCTTAGCGTTTGCCCAGTCTGGAAACACCATATATTTT.